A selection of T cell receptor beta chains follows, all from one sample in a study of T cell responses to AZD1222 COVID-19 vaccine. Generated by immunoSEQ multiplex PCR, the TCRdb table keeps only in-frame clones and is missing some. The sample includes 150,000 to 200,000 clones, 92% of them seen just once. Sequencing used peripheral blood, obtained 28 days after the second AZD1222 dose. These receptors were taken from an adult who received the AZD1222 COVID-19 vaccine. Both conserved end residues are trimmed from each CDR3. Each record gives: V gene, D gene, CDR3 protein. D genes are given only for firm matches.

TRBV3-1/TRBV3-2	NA	ASSQVQKTIY
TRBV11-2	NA	ASSLDGGRTDTQY
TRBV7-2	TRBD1	ASSPRTGLETQY
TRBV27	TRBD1	ASSSRDRVSEQY
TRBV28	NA	ASRPQGFNQPQH
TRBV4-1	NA	ASSQDTTGYGYT
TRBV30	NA	AWSADLGNTEAF
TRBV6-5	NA	ASSLNGAYEQY
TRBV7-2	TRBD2	ASSTTRGVTDTQY
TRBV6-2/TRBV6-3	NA	ASSFSTRELRGHNEQF
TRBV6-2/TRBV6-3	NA	ASSYSGEKETQY
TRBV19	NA	ASSINAGIGELF
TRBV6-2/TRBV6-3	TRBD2	ASSRTSGSSYEQY
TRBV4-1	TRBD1	ASSPDRGSTGRQGYT
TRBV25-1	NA	ASSEGNQPQH
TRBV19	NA	ASSIPAGTGELF
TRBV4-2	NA	ASSQEGWGTEAF
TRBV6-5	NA	ASSPTKAGTEQY
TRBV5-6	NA	ASSYTWGRNQPQH
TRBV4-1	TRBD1	ASSHARQGQNYGYT
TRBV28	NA	ASSLGTLNQPQH
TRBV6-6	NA	ASIHRPWGAGTEAF
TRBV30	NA	AWRDLTKIKYGYT
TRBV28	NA	ASGSSNTEAF
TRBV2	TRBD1	ASSEGLTGMGTDTQY
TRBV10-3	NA	AISESHEQY
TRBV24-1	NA	ATSDPVGKLF
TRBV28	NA	ASSLTGAEKPQH
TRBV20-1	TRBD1	SASPGTGSYNEQF
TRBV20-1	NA	SASSENPGETQY
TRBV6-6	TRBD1	ASSRDRSSGTQY
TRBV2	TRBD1	ASSGGDSGFYEAF
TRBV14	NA	ASSPIFIPDTQY
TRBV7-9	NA	ASSAGLKTQY
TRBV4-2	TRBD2	ASSQELAGGDLSYNEQF
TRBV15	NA	ATSAGQEYNEQF
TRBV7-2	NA	ASSLGLASSYEQY
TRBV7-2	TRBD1	ASSLGTGWPEQY
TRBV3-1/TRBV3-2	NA	ASSQDGAYGAF
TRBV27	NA	ASSRGSYEQY
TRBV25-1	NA	ASSGGRAEAF
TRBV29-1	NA	SVVSDSYGYT
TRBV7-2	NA	ASSLSGPSLGGELF
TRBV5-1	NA	ASSLEGTGRQETQY
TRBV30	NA	AWTLGATYEQY
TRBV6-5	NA	ASRAVEGPPYEQY
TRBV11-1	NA	ASSRRSGGYNEQF
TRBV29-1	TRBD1	SVVFGPTGAGGSYGYT